This T cell receptor beta chain was found in a study of human T cells and chemical hapten exposure listed by TCRdb under 2021. With respect to the entire study: Libraries were pooled for sequencing, and per-sample TCR yields varied mainly because of small differences in library volumes within the pool. Peripheral blood TCR repertoire changes were tracked in vivo in alopecia patients during primary and secondary sensitization to the hapten diphenylcyclopropenone (DPC). General study outcomes and caveats: Repeated subsampling changed both the strength of the expansion versus patch-test correlation and the threshold at which the correlation became significant. DPC sensitization did not change the number of TCRs with a frequency above 1 in 1000, and there was no evidence of changes in global repertoire structure.

Total RNA was isolated from unfractionated whole blood collected in Tempus Blood RNA tubes. Five or six healthy volunteers served as TCR sequencing controls and were bled at day 0, 2 weeks and 6 weeks. CDR1 is given as LGHDT and CDR2 as YNNKEL, both from the germline V gene (reference sequence). The CDR3 runs 17 residues from the cysteine to the phenylalanine. CDR3 DNA is the only sequence kept; it has 51 bases, read in frame from the first base. V loses 1 base, J loses 1 base, and the germline ends lie 14 bases apart. Only a few counts were recorded for this clonotype. Its antigen is still unknown. Nothing much larger sits one base from this clone, and base qualities are not available. During library preparation, unique molecular identifiers were attached to individual cDNA molecules so that TCRs could be counted in a quantitative, reproducible way. From each blood RNA sample, both TCR alpha and TCR beta chains were sequenced. The authors' analysis ran thus. A median of about 89,000 TCRs per sample was observed, with a range of about 20,000 to 750,000. V, J and CDR3 annotation of the TCR reads was performed with the Decombinator software suite. Every sample was subsampled to the same number of TCRs (28,000) for the PS versus PT1 abundance plots. TCRs were defined as expanded if absent before sensitization and observed at least eight times at the 2-week time point. TCRdb's own reprocessing of the public reads used fastp at Q25 and MiXCR and kept productive beta chains. Identical CDR3 proteins give one entry, which carries the most common genes and DNA. For this entry, the V and J calls and clone size follow TCRdb and not the study's own pipeline. Recorded for this sample are more than 100,000 distinct CDR3 sequences; 8% to 9.5% of them occurred a single time. The top ten constitute 1.3% to 1.5% of the sample.

The chain is assembled from TRBV3-1 and TRBJ2-1; a tentative D match to TRBD2 spans 5 bases. The clonotype was recovered from a human donor in good health. Some clones in this sample may be carry-over from other donors' samples. Donor details come from another sample of the same person, matched by shared clones. The sample comprised whole blood. The nucleotide sequence is given as TGTGCCAGCAGCCAAGGGAACGGCAGAGGGTCCTACAATGAGCAGTTCTTC. Its translation is CASSQGNGRGSYNEQFF.